Listed below are T cell receptor beta chains from one sample, sequenced in a study of graft-versus-host responses after intestinal transplantation. These TCRs' antigens remain unknown. Libraries were prepared by immunoSEQ multiplex PCR; TCRdb keeps only in-frame clonotypes and omits some of them. The data show 85,000 to 100,000 clones, 91% seen once. Sample: unstimulated CD4+ T cells sorted from spleen or lymph node cells, taken before transplant. These receptors were collected from a human donor who was the organ donor for an intestinal transplant. The CDR3 runs from the conserved cysteine through the conserved F or W. A D gene is named only where the DNA matches it firmly. Size values are once, few and many counts, or a class for expanded clones, and some rows have none.

TRBV10-3	-	TRBJ1-1	15	-	TGTGCCACCTGGAGGGGGGGCGCATCGTTCACTGAAGCTTTCTTT	CATWRGGASFTEAFF
TRBV5-4	-	TRBJ2-7	16	TRBD2	TGTGCCAGCAGCTTGGGGAGGACTAGCGGGAGGCCCGAGCAGTACTTC	CASSLGRTSGRPEQYF
TRBV30	-	TRBJ1-2	12	TRBD1	TGTGCCTCCGACAGGGTTAAGGATGGCTACACCTTC	CASDRVKDGYTF
TRBV5-1	-	TRBJ1-1	15	TRBD1	TGCGCCAGCAGCCCTGGACAGGTTTTGAACACTGAAGCTTTCTTT	CASSPGQVLNTEAFF
TRBV28	-	TRBJ1-2	13	-	TGTGCCACCGACTACAGCAGCTTAAGAGGCTACACCTTC	CATDYSSLRGYTF
TRBV5-5	-	TRBJ1-1	13	-	TGTGCCAGCAGCTTGGCAGGGGTCACTGAAGCTTTCTTT	CASSLAGVTEAFF
TRBV5-5	-	TRBJ2-7	14	-	TGTGCCAGCACTAAGCAGGGCGCCTCCTACGAGCAGTACTTC	CASTKQGASYEQYF
TRBV29-1	-	TRBJ1-3	14	-	TGCAGCGTCCGAGACAGACACTCTGGAAACACCATATATTTT	CSVRDRHSGNTIYF
TRBV5-4	-	TRBJ2-7	14	-	TGTGCCAGCAGTTTGGCCTACGACAAAGGCGAGCAGTACTTC	CASSLAYDKGEQYF
TRBV13	-	TRBJ2-7	15	TRBD1	TGTGCCAGCAGCTACACCGGGACAGTCTCCTACGAGCAGTACTTC	CASSYTGTVSYEQYF
TRBV19	once	TRBJ1-3	14	-	TGTGCCAGTAGTATCCCCAGCTCTGGAAACACCATATATTTT	CASSIPSSGNTIYF
TRBV1	-	TRBJ2-3	13	-	TGCACCAGCAGCTACGGGGACACAGATACGCAGTATTTT	CTSSYGDTDTQYF
TRBV28	once	TRBJ2-1	16	TRBD1	TGTGCCAGCAGTCCTAGGACAGGGTCTCTAGCGAGGGAGCAGTTCTTC	CASSPRTGSLAREQFF
TRBV28	-	TRBJ2-7	12	TRBD1	TGTGCCAGTACGGGACAGGGGTACGAGCAGTACTTC	CASTGQGYEQYF
TRBV18	-	TRBJ1-4	14	TRBD1	TGTGCCAGCTCAATCCCAGGGGGTATCGGAAAACTGTTTTTT	CASSIPGGIGKLFF
TRBV30	once	TRBJ1-4	15	TRBD1	TGTGCCTGGAGTGCCGGACAGGGGACTAATGAAAAACTGTTTTTT	CAWSAGQGTNEKLFF
TRBV27	-	TRBJ2-5	14	-	TGTGCCAGCAGCAAACGGGACTCCCAAGAGACCCAGTACTTC	CASSKRDSQETQYF
TRBV27	-	TRBJ1-1	12	-	TGTGCCAGCAGTAACAGGGAAACTGAAGCTTTCTTT	CASSNRETEAFF
TRBV5-6	-	TRBJ1-5	12	-	TGTGCCAGCAGCCTCGAGGGTCAGCCCCAGCATTTT	CASSLEGQPQHF
TRBV10-3	once	TRBJ1-1	12	-	TGTGCCATCAGTCAACAGGGAGATGAAGCTTTCTTT	CAISQQGDEAFF
TRBV7-3	-	TRBJ2-2	14	-	TGTGCCAGCAGCTTAAACAGGGTCCCCGGGGAGCTGTTTTTT	CASSLNRVPGELFF
TRBV5-4	-	TRBJ2-1	11	-	TGTGCCAGCAGCTTTCTAAATGAGCAGTTCTTC	CASSFLNEQFF
TRBV4-1	few	TRBJ2-7	11	-	TGCGCCAGCAGTCGTGGGGGCAAGCAGTACTTC	CASSRGGKQYF
TRBV23-1	-	TRBJ1-2	16	-	TGCGCCAGCAGTCCATCCCATACGGGTTTAGGAGAAGGCTACACCTTC	CASSPSHTGLGEGYTF
TRBV6-6	-	TRBJ1-2	15	-	TGTGCCAGCAGAATCTATAAAACAGGGATCTATGGCTACACCTTC	CASRIYKTGIYGYTF
TRBV29-1	-	TRBJ2-1	19	TRBD2	TGCAGCGTACCCCCCAACGATTTCGTGACTAGCGGGAGAAGCAATGAGCAGTTCTTC	CSVPPNDFVTSGRSNEQFF
TRBV6-1	-	TRBJ1-3	15	-	TGTGCCAGCAGTGAAAGAGAGATCCCTGGAAACACCATATATTTT	CASSEREIPGNTIYF
TRBV7-8	-	TRBJ2-3	17	-	TGTGCCAGCAGCTTAGTGGTTGGGCGGGCCTCGAGGGATACGCAGTATTTT	CASSLVVGRASRDTQYF
TRBV7-9	-	TRBJ1-4	17	-	TGTGCCAGCAGCCCTAACCCGCCGGGAGCGGGGAATGAAAAACTGTTTTTT	CASSPNPPGAGNEKLFF
TRBV29-1	few	TRBJ1-2	10	-	TGCAGCGTTGGAGGGTATGGCTACACCTTC	CSVGGYGYTF
TRBV28	-	TRBJ2-1	15	TRBD2	TGTGCCAGCACCCCGGGACTACTCTCCTACAATGAGCAGTTCTTC	CASTPGLLSYNEQFF
TRBV28	-	TRBJ2-2	15	TRBD2	TGTGCCAGCAGTGCTAGCGGGAGAGGAACCGGGGAGCTGTTTTTT	CASSASGRGTGELFF
TRBV18	-	TRBJ1-5	14	-	TGTGCCAGCTCACCACAGGGGAGCAATCAGCCCCAGCATTTT	CASSPQGSNQPQHF
TRBV6-5	-	TRBJ1-1	13	-	TGTGCCAGCAGTTCCCCAGGGGCGACTGAAGCTTTCTTT	CASSSPGATEAFF
TRBV21-1	-	TRBJ2-7	15	-	TGTGCCAGCAGCAGAATCAGGGGGATTTCTAACGAGCAGTACTTC	CASSRIRGISNEQYF